The rows below give T cell receptor beta chains drawn from one sample of a study of siplizumab effects on memory and regulatory T cells. This table comes from immunoSEQ multiplex PCR, and its TCRdb copy is limited to in-frame clones, with some not included. The sample shows roughly 69,000 clones, less than 85% of them seen only once. The sequenced sample consisted of memory CD4+ T cells sorted from blood. The receptors were gathered from a human donor in good health. CDR3s include the opening cysteine and the closing phenylalanine or tryptophan. Each record gives: clone size, D gene, V gene, J gene, CDR3 DNA, CDR3 protein. A D gene is named only where the DNA matches it firmly. A row's size may be missing; if present it is once, few, many or a size class.

abundance: once
d_gene: TRBD2
v_gene: TRBV5-1
j_gene: TRBJ2-7
CDR3nt: TGCGCCAGCAGCCCGGGAGGATACTACGAGCAGTACTTC
CDR3aa: CASSPGGYYEQYF

abundance: -
d_gene: -
v_gene: TRBV6-6
j_gene: TRBJ2-6
CDR3nt: TGTGCCAGCAGTTACGTATCGGCCGGGGCCAACGTCCTGACTTTC
CDR3aa: CASSYVSAGANVLTF

abundance: -
d_gene: -
v_gene: TRBV5-1
j_gene: TRBJ2-7
CDR3nt: TGCGCCAGCAGCTTGGCCGGCTCGGGATACAACGAGCAGTACTTC
CDR3aa: CASSLAGSGYNEQYF

abundance: -
d_gene: TRBD2
v_gene: TRBV2
j_gene: TRBJ2-5
CDR3nt: TGTGCCAGCAGTGGAAGCGGGAATCAACAAGAGACCCAGTACTTC
CDR3aa: CASSGSGNQQETQYF

abundance: -
d_gene: -
v_gene: TRBV14
j_gene: TRBJ1-5
CDR3nt: TGTGCCAGCAGCCAATTAGGCGTCTATACGGCCGATCAGCCCCAGCATTTT
CDR3aa: CASSQLGVYTADQPQHF

abundance: -
d_gene: TRBD2
v_gene: TRBV28
j_gene: TRBJ2-5
CDR3nt: TGTGCCAGCAGTCTCCGACTAGCGCGCGGAGAGACCCAGTACTTC
CDR3aa: CASSLRLARGETQYF

abundance: -
d_gene: -
v_gene: TRBV18
j_gene: TRBJ2-3
CDR3nt: TGTGCCAGCTCACCTGAGTATCTCAGCACAGATACGCAGTATTTT
CDR3aa: CASSPEYLSTDTQYF

abundance: -
d_gene: TRBD2
v_gene: TRBV6-1
j_gene: TRBJ2-7
CDR3nt: TGTGCCACGAATACCGGGACTAGCGCTATCTACGAGCAGTACTTC
CDR3aa: CATNTGTSAIYEQYF

abundance: -
d_gene: -
v_gene: TRBV6-1
j_gene: TRBJ1-2
CDR3nt: TGTGCCAGCACCCCGACAGGCTCTGGCTACACCTTC
CDR3aa: CASTPTGSGYTF

abundance: -
d_gene: TRBD1
v_gene: TRBV7-6
j_gene: TRBJ1-4
CDR3nt: TGTGCCAGCAGCGGAGGGACAGTCAGAGCTAATGAAAAACTGTTTTTT
CDR3aa: CASSGGTVRANEKLFF

abundance: -
d_gene: TRBD2
v_gene: TRBV9
j_gene: TRBJ2-1
CDR3nt: TGTGCCAGCAGCCCGAGACCTAGACTAGCGGGAGGGAATGAGCAGTTCTTC
CDR3aa: CASSPRPRLAGGNEQFF

abundance: -
d_gene: TRBD2
v_gene: TRBV7-9
j_gene: TRBJ2-7
CDR3nt: TGTGCCAGCGGCCCGGGGGGAAGCTCCTACGAGCAGTACTTC
CDR3aa: CASGPGGSSYEQYF

abundance: -
d_gene: -
v_gene: TRBV30
j_gene: TRBJ1-5
CDR3nt: TGTGCCTGGAGTTTCGAGGGGCGAGGTCAGCCCCAGCATTTT
CDR3aa: CAWSFEGRGQPQHF

abundance: few
d_gene: TRBD1
v_gene: TRBV6-5
j_gene: TRBJ2-7
CDR3nt: TGTGCCAGCAGTGCCCAGGGGGACGAGCAGTACTTC
CDR3aa: CASSAQGDEQYF

abundance: -
d_gene: -
v_gene: TRBV28
j_gene: TRBJ2-7
CDR3nt: TGTGCCAGCAGTCCCCCAGGCTGGGACGAGCAGTACTTC
CDR3aa: CASSPPGWDEQYF

abundance: -
d_gene: -
v_gene: TRBV27
j_gene: TRBJ1-1
CDR3nt: TGTGCCAGCAGTTTATATGCAGGGATGAACACTGAAGCTTTCTTT
CDR3aa: CASSLYAGMNTEAFF

abundance: -
d_gene: TRBD2
v_gene: TRBV10-3
j_gene: TRBJ2-3
CDR3nt: TGTGCCATTGGAGGGAGGGAGGGAGGAGCAGATACGCAGTATTTT
CDR3aa: CAIGGREGGADTQYF

abundance: -
d_gene: -
v_gene: TRBV6-6
j_gene: TRBJ1-1
CDR3nt: TGTGCCAGCAGTTACGGAGTCAGGGTTGGGGGCACTGAAGCTTTCTTT
CDR3aa: CASSYGVRVGGTEAFF

abundance: once
d_gene: -
v_gene: TRBV6-1
j_gene: TRBJ1-5
CDR3nt: TGTGCCAGCAGTGATAGTTACAGGTCGGGTCAGCCCCAGCATTTT
CDR3aa: CASSDSYRSGQPQHF

abundance: -
d_gene: -
v_gene: TRBV7-2
j_gene: TRBJ2-3
CDR3nt: TGTGCCAGCAGCTTTTCGGGCTTCGCAGATACGCAGTATTTT
CDR3aa: CASSFSGFADTQYF

abundance: once
d_gene: -
v_gene: TRBV4-2
j_gene: TRBJ1-4
CDR3nt: TGTGCCAGCAGCCAAGTGGGGGGCGGTGATGAAAAACTGTTTTTT
CDR3aa: CASSQVGGGDEKLFF

abundance: -
d_gene: -
v_gene: TRBV5-1
j_gene: TRBJ2-3
CDR3nt: TGCGCCAGCAGCAAAGACACGAAGGGCACAGATACGCAGTATTTT
CDR3aa: CASSKDTKGTDTQYF

abundance: few
d_gene: -
v_gene: TRBV27
j_gene: TRBJ2-7
CDR3nt: TGTGCCAGCGGGTTTCAAGCCTCCTACGAGCAGTACTTC
CDR3aa: CASGFQASYEQYF

abundance: -
d_gene: -
v_gene: TRBV2
j_gene: TRBJ2-7
CDR3nt: TGTGCCAGCGGTCGACAGTCCTACGAGCAGTACTTC
CDR3aa: CASGRQSYEQYF

abundance: -
d_gene: TRBD2
v_gene: TRBV18
j_gene: TRBJ2-1
CDR3nt: TGTGCCAGCTCCTTCGGGGGGTCGCTTTCCAATGAGCAGTTCTTC
CDR3aa: CASSFGGSLSNEQFF

abundance: few
d_gene: -
v_gene: TRBV6-1
j_gene: TRBJ1-1
CDR3nt: TGTGCCAGCAGTGATAAGGAAGAGGCCACTGAAGCTTTCTTT
CDR3aa: CASSDKEEATEAFF

abundance: -
d_gene: TRBD2
v_gene: TRBV30
j_gene: TRBJ2-7
CDR3nt: TGTGCCTCCTCGGGGGGTGTCTACGAGCAATACTTC
CDR3aa: CASSGGVYEQYF

abundance: -
d_gene: TRBD1
v_gene: TRBV19
j_gene: TRBJ2-7
CDR3nt: TGTGCCAGTAGTATCTCAGGGGGCAAGGGACACGAGCAGTACTTC
CDR3aa: CASSISGGKGHEQYF

abundance: -
d_gene: -
v_gene: TRBV2
j_gene: TRBJ1-1
CDR3nt: TGTGCCAGCAGGTACAGGAAGAACACTGAAGCTTTCTTT
CDR3aa: CASRYRKNTEAFF

abundance: -
d_gene: TRBD2
v_gene: TRBV18
j_gene: TRBJ2-2
CDR3nt: TGTGCCAGCTCGACGGGGGAGGGCCACACCGGGGAGCTGTTTTTT
CDR3aa: CASSTGEGHTGELFF

abundance: once
d_gene: -
v_gene: TRBV6-1
j_gene: TRBJ2-5
CDR3nt: TGTGCCAGCAGTAACATAAGGGCCCAGTACTTC
CDR3aa: CASSNIRAQYF

abundance: -
d_gene: -
v_gene: TRBV10-1
j_gene: TRBJ2-7
CDR3nt: TGCGCCAGCAGTGAGTCCCCCCCCTGGTGGCTCACCCTTTATTACGAGCAGTACTTC
CDR3aa: CASSESPPWWLTLYYEQYF

abundance: -
d_gene: TRBD1
v_gene: TRBV27
j_gene: TRBJ2-3
CDR3nt: TGTGCCAGCAGTTTAACAGGGGGCGCAGATACGCAGTATTTT
CDR3aa: CASSLTGGADTQYF